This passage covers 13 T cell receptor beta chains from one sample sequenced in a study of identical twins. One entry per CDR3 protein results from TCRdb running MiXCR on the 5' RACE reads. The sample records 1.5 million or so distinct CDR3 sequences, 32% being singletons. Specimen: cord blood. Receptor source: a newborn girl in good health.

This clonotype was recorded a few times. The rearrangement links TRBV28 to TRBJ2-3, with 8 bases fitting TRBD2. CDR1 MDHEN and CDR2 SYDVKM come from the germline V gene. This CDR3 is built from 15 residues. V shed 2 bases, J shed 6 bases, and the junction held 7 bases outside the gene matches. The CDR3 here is CASSLPGGPSDTQYF. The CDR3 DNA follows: TGTGCCAGCAGTTTACCGGGAGGGCCCTCGGATACGCAGTATTTT.

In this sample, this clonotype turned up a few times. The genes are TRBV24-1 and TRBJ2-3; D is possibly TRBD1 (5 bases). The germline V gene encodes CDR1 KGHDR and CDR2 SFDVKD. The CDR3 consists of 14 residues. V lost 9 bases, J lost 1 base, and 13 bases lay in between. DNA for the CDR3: TGTGCCACCCAGAAAGGGGCGCGCACAGATACGCAGTATTTT. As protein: CATQKGARTDTQYF.

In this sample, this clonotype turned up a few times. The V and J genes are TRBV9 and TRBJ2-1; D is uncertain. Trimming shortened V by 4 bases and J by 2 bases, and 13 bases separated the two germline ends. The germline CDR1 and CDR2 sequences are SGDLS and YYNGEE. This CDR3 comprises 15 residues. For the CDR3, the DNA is TGTGCCAGCAGCTCTCGCGGAGTGCCCTACAATGAGCAGTTCTTC. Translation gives CASSSRGVPYNEQFF.

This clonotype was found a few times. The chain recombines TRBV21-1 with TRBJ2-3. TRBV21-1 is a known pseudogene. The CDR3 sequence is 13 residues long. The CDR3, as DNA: TGTGCCAGCAGCAAAGTCCAGCCTCTTACGCAGTATTTT. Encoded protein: CASSKVQPLTQYF.

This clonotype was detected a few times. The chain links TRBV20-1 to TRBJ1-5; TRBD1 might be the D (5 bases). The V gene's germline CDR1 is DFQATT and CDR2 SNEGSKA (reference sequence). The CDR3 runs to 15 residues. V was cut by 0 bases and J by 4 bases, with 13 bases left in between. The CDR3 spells CSAREGTSENQPQHF. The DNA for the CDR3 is TGCAGTGCTAGAGAGGGGACCTCAGAAAATCAGCCCCAGCATTTT.

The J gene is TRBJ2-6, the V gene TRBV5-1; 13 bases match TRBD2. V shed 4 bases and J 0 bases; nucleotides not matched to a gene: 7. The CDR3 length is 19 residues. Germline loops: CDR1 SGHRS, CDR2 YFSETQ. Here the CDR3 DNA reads TGCGCCAGCAGCCCAAGACTAGCGGGGGGACCCTCTGGGGCCAACGTCCTGACTTTC. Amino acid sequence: CASSPRLAGGPSGANVLTF. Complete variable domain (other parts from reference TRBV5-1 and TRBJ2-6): KAGVTQTPRYLIKTRGQQVTLSCSPISGHRSVSWYQQTPGQGLQFLFEYFSETQRNKGNFPGRFSGRQFSNSRSEMNVSTLELGDSALYLCASSPRLAGGPSGANVLTFGAGSRLTVL.

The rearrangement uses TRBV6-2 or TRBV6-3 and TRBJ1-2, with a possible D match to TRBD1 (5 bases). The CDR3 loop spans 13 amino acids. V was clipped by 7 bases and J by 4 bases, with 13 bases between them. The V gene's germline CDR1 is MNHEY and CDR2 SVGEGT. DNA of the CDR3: TGTGCCAGCAAGACACAGGTCATCTATGGCTACACCTTC. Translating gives CASKTQVIYGYTF.

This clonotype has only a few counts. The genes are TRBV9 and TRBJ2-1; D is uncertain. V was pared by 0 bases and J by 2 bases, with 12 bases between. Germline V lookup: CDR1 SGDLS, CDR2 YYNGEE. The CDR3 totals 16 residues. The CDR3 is CASSVDVGKAYNEQFF. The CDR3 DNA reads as TGTGCCAGCAGCGTAGATGTGGGGAAGGCCTACAATGAGCAGTTCTTC.

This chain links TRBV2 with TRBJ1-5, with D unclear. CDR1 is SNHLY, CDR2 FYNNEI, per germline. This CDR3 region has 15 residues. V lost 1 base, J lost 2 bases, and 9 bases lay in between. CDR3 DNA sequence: TGTGCCAGCAGTGAAGGGGCTGAAGGCAATCAGCCCCAGCATTTT. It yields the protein CASSEGAEGNQPQHF.

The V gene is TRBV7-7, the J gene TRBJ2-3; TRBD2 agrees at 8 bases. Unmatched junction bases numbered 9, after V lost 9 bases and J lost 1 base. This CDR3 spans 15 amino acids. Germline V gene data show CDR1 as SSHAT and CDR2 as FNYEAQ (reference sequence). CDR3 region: CASTPGRGGTDTQYF. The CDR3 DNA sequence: TGTGCCAGTACCCCCGGGAGGGGGGGCACAGATACGCAGTATTTT.

CDR3 amino acids: CASSLVGRGADTQYF. CDR3 nucleotides: TGTGCCAGCAGTTTAGTGGGACGCGGGGCTGATACGCAGTATTTT. V usage is TRBV28 and J usage is TRBJ2-3; the D gene is possibly TRBD2 (6 bases). Trimming left V 2 bases short and J 6 bases short, with 15 bases between. CDR1 and CDR2 from the germline V gene are MDHEN and SYDVKM. The CDR3 spans 15 residues.

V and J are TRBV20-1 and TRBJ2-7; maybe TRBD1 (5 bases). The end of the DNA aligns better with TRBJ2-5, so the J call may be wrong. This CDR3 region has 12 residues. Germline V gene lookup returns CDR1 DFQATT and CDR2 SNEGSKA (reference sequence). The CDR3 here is CSAGVSVATQYF. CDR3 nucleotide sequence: TGCAGTGCAGGGGTGTCTGTAGCGACCCAGTACTTC.

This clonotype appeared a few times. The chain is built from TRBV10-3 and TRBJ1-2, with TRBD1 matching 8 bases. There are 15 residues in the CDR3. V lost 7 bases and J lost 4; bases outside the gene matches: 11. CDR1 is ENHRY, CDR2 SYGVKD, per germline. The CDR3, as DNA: TGTGCCATCAACCCCACGACGGGACAGGCCTATGGCTACACCTTC. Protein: CAINPTTGQAYGYTF.